This TCR beta chain was found in a study of identical twins. TCRdb re-analysed the 5' RACE reads in MiXCR, keeping a single row per CDR3 protein. The data contain under 900,000 distinct CDR3 sequences, more than 9% of them singletons. This clonotype was detected only a few times. Its antigen remains unknown. Study-wide results and limits: For cord blood, abundant beta clonotypes had fewer insertions, unlike memory repertoires, which showed none. Twins showed weaker excess sharing in their beta out-of-frame sequences. Sequences that were out-of-frame, alpha and twin-shared displayed an excess of low generation probability.

Trimming left V 7 bases short and J 5 bases short, with 6 bases between. CDR3 length: 10 residues. Germline values: CDR1 SNHLY, CDR2 FYNNEI. The sample was also reused in another study, on yellow fever vaccine responses in identical twins. From that report: Vaccine-induced T cell responses in twins were reportedly observed to appear partly convergent, partly personalized.

V and J are TRBV2 and TRBJ2-7, with D hard to call. This receptor was identified in a young woman in good health. The specimen was PBMCs. As DNA, the CDR3 is TGTGCCAGCACTCGGGACGAGCAGTACTTC. Translation: CASTRDEQYF. The full variable domain, in which reference TRBV2 and TRBJ2-7 provide the parts outside the CDR3, is EPEVTQTPSHQVTQMGQEVILRCVPISNHLYFYWYRQILGQKVEFLVSFYNNEISEKSEIFDDQFSVERPDGSNFTLKIRSTKLEDSAMYFCASTRDEQYFGPGTRLTVT.